Listed below are T cell receptor beta chains from one sample, sequenced in a study of T cell responses to AZD1222 COVID-19 vaccine. Clones were sequenced by immunoSEQ multiplex PCR, and TCRdb holds only the in-frame ones, with some missing. The sample comprises about 75,000 clones, 70% to 90% of which are singletons, and less than 12% rests with the top ten. The starting material was peripheral blood, obtained 28 days after the second dose of the MenACWY control vaccine. Receptor source: an adult who received the MenACWY meningococcal vaccine as a control. Each CDR3 is given with its conserved first and last residue. Fields, in order: clone size, D gene, J gene, V gene, CDR3 protein, CDR3 DNA. The D gene is left open where the match is weak. The size entry is marked missing in some rows and otherwise reads once, few, many or a size class.

-,-,TRBJ2-7,TRBV2,CASSEAGYEQYF,TGTGCCAGCAGTGAAGCCGGCTACGAGCAGTACTTC
-,-,TRBJ1-1,TRBV18,CASSPSGVTEAFF,TGTGCCAGCTCACCAAGCGGGGTCACTGAAGCTTTCTTT
few,TRBD1,TRBJ1-1,TRBV5-4,CASSLDRANTEAFF,TGTGCCAGCAGCCTTGACAGGGCGAACACTGAAGCTTTCTTT
-,-,TRBJ1-6,TRBV12-2,CPKPGGDSYNSPLHF,TGTCCGAAGCCTGGGGGGGACTCCTATAATTCACCCCTCCACTTT
-,TRBD1,TRBJ2-7,TRBV19,CASSPDREYEQYF,TGTGCCAGTAGTCCTGACAGGGAGTACGAGCAGTACTTC
-,-,TRBJ1-3,TRBV9,CASSGGTGGLGNTIYF,TGTGCCAGCAGCGGAGGGACTGGGGGGCTCGGAAACACCATATATTTT
-,TRBD1,TRBJ2-3,TRBV6-5,CASRRTGEDSDTQYF,TGTGCCAGCAGGCGGACAGGGGAGGATTCAGATACGCAGTATTTT
-,TRBD1,TRBJ2-2,TRBV7-3,CASSPGWDRSGELFF,TGTGCCAGCAGCCCTGGTTGGGACAGGTCCGGGGAGCTGTTTTTT
-,-,TRBJ1-2,TRBV7-2,CASSLAVTNYGYTF,TGTGCCAGCAGCTTAGCTGTCACTAACTATGGCTACACCTTC
-,TRBD1,TRBJ2-6,TRBV18,CASSPDQGAQGANVLTF,TGTGCCAGCTCACCAGATCAGGGGGCGCAAGGGGCCAACGTCCTGACTTTC
few,-,TRBJ1-1,TRBV15,CATSRDYGNTEAFF,TGTGCCACCAGCAGAGATTATGGGAACACTGAAGCTTTCTTT
-,-,TRBJ1-6,TRBV27,CASSLSRGAGDNSPLHF,TGTGCCAGCAGTTTATCAAGGGGGGCAGGAGATAATTCACCCCTCCACTTT
once,-,TRBJ2-1,TRBV5-4,CASSLGASFNEQFF,TGTGCCAGCAGCTTGGGGGCTAGCTTCAATGAGCAGTTCTTC
few,-,TRBJ2-2,TRBV9,CASSVGGTSGGELFF,TGTGCCAGCAGCGTGGGCGGGACATCGGGCGGGGAGCTGTTTTTT
-,TRBD1,TRBJ1-4,TRBV25-1,CASTHAGTGGGKLFF,TGTGCCAGCACCCACGCCGGGACAGGGGGTGGAAAACTGTTTTTT
-,-,TRBJ2-7,TRBV19,CASSLDAAGSYEQYF,TGTGCCAGTAGTTTGGACGCTGCGGGCTCTTACGAGCAGTACTTC
-,-,TRBJ2-7,TRBV28,CASSLSRSKVF,TGTGCCAGCAGCCTCTCGCGGAGCAAGGTCTTC
-,-,TRBJ2-1,TRBV5-8,CASSNRDYNEQFF,TGTGCCAGCAGCAACCGGGACTACAATGAGCAGTTCTTC
-,TRBD2,TRBJ2-5,TRBV11-1,CASSFHQRGVQETQYF,TGTGCCAGCAGCTTTCACCAGCGGGGGGTCCAAGAGACCCAGTACTTC
once,TRBD1,TRBJ2-7,TRBV6-5,CASSWGQGQGQEQYF,TGTGCCAGCAGTTGGGGTCAGGGACAGGGTCAAGAGCAGTACTTC
-,-,TRBJ1-5,TRBV27,CASSYGASQPQHF,TGTGCCAGCAGTTATGGGGCCAGTCAGCCCCAGCATTTT
-,-,TRBJ1-6,TRBV7-8,CASSLRSAGAKNSPLHF,TGTGCCAGCAGCTTAAGGTCGGCAGGGGCTAAAAATTCACCCCTCCACTTT
-,-,TRBJ1-1,TRBV5-4,CASSLASGVNTEAFF,TGTGCCAGCAGCTTGGCTTCCGGGGTGAACACTGAAGCTTTCTTT
-,-,TRBJ2-7,TRBV27,CASRGPRDSTYEQYF,TGTGCCAGCCGCGGGCCTAGGGACTCGACCTACGAGCAGTACTTC
-,TRBD1,TRBJ1-2,TRBV19,CASRTGVGNYGYTF,TGTGCCAGTAGAACAGGGGTTGGAAACTATGGCTACACCTTC
-,TRBD1,TRBJ2-7,TRBV5-1,CASSPRDRGYEQYF,TGCGCCAGCAGCCCCCGGGACAGGGGCTACGAGCAGTACTTC
few,TRBD1,TRBJ2-2,TRBV7-7,CASSSQGADTGELFF,TGTGCCAGCAGCTCCCAGGGGGCGGACACCGGGGAGCTGTTTTTT
-,-,TRBJ1-2,TRBV5-4,CASSFQGSHGYTF,TGTGCCAGCAGCTTTCAGGGATCGCATGGCTACACCTTC
-,TRBD1,TRBJ1-2,TRBV30,CAWSTTGTGNGYTF,TGTGCCTGGAGCACTACTGGGACAGGGAATGGCTACACCTTC
-,TRBD2,TRBJ2-2,TRBV7-9,CASSRGLAGAYTGELFF,TGTGCCAGCAGCCGAGGACTAGCGGGGGCCTACACCGGGGAGCTGTTTTTT
-,-,TRBJ2-7,TRBV5-1,CASSLVPYEQYF,TGCGCCAGCAGCCTGGTCCCCTACGAGCAGTACTTC
-,-,TRBJ1-5,TRBV27,CASSLSNTGSNQPQHF,TGTGCCAGCAGTTTATCGAATACAGGTAGCAATCAGCCCCAGCATTTT
-,-,TRBJ1-5,TRBV6-5,CASRSGDQPQHF,TGTGCCAGCAGATCAGGGGATCAGCCCCAGCATTTT
-,-,TRBJ2-5,TRBV15,CATSRAPGNRETQYF,TGTGCCACCAGCAGAGCTCCAGGGAATAGAGAGACCCAGTACTTC
-,TRBD2,TRBJ2-5,TRBV5-1,CASSLDRAGGLETQYF,TGCGCCAGCAGCTTGGATAGAGCGGGGGGGCTGGAGACCCAGTACTTC
-,-,TRBJ2-2,TRBV19,CASGPQDNTGELFF,TGTGCCAGTGGGCCCCAGGACAACACCGGGGAGCTGTTTTTT
-,-,TRBJ2-4,TRBV5-1,CASSLRGSLPELAKNIQYF,TGCGCCAGCAGCTTGAGGGGCAGTCTGCCCGAACTAGCCAAAAACATTCAGTACTTC
-,TRBD1,TRBJ1-6,TRBV28,CASSPNDRVRDSPLHF,TGTGCCAGCAGTCCCAATGACAGGGTTCGGGATTCACCCCTCCACTTT
-,-,TRBJ2-7,TRBV5-1,CASSTQGREQYF,TGCGCCAGCAGCACACAGGGACGGGAGCAGTACTTC
-,-,TRBJ1-6,TRBV6-5,CASRPDGGYNSPLHF,TGTGCCAGCAGACCGGACGGGGGATATAATTCACCCCTCCACTTT
-,TRBD2,TRBJ2-7,TRBV6-6,CASSPFSGTSGYEQYF,TGTGCCAGCAGTCCCTTCTCCGGGACTAGCGGCTACGAGCAGTACTTC
once,-,TRBJ1-6,TRBV7-3,CASDKDSFENSPLHF,TGTGCCTCTGACAAGGACAGTTTCGAAAATTCACCCCTCCACTTT
-,-,TRBJ1-6,TRBV5-6,CASSADGRRTLHF,TGTGCCAGCAGCGCGGACGGTAGGAGAACCCTCCACTTT
-,-,TRBJ2-3,TRBV6-6,CATALSTGRQADTQYF,TGTGCCACCGCCTTGTCCACAGGGAGACAGGCAGATACGCAGTATTTT
-,-,TRBJ2-7,TRBV7-9,CASSLGPGSSYEQYF,TGTGCCAGCAGCTTAGGTCCAGGGAGCTCCTACGAGCAGTACTTC
-,TRBD1,TRBJ1-2,TRBV18,CASSRTGVEGYTF,TGTGCCAGCTCACGGACAGGGGTTGAAGGCTACACCTTC
-,-,TRBJ1-1,TRBV7-2,CASSFSLLNTEAFF,TGTGCCAGCAGCTTTAGCTTGCTGAACACTGAAGCTTTCTTT